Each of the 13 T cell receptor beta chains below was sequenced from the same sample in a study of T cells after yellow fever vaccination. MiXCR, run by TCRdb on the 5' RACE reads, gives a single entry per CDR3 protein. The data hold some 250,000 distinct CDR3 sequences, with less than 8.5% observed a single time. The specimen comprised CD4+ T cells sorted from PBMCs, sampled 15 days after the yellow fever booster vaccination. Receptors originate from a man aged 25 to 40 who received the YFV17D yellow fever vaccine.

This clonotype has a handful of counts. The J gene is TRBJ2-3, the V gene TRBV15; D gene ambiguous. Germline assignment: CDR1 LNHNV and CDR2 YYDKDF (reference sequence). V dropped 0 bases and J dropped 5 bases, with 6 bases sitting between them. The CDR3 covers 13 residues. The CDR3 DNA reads TGTGCCACCAGCAGAGATTATCGAGATACGCAGTATTTT. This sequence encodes CATSRDYRDTQYF.

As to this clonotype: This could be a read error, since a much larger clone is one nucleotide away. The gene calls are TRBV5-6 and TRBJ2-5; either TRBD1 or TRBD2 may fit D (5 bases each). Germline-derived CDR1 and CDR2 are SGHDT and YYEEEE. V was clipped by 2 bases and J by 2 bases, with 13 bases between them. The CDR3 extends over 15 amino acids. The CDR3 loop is CASSLDYNRQETQYF. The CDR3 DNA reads TGTGCCAGCAGCTTAGACTATAACAGGCAAGAGACCCAGTACTTC.

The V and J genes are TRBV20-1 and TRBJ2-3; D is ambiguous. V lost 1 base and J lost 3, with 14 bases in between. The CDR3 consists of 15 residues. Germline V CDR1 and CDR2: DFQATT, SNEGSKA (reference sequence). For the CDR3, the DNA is TGCAGTGCTAGAGCGCCAAGGGTGATGACAGATACGCAGTATTTT. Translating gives CSARAPRVMTDTQYF.

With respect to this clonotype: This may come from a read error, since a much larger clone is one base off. This CDR3 is CSGAGDGFYEQYF. For the CDR3, the DNA is TGCAGTGGGGCAGGGGACGGGTTTTACGAGCAGTACTTC. The chain employs TRBV20-1 and TRBJ2-7; D is perhaps TRBD1 (6 bases). Germline assignment: CDR1 DFQATT and CDR2 SNEGSKA (reference sequence). The CDR3 length is 13 residues. V dropped 7 bases and J dropped 4 bases, with 17 bases sitting between them.

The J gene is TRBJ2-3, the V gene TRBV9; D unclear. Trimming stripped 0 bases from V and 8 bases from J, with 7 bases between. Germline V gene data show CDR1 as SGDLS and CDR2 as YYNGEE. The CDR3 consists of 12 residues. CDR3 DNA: TGTGCCAGCAGCGTAGATGAAGGTACGCAGTATTTT. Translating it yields CASSVDEGTQYF.

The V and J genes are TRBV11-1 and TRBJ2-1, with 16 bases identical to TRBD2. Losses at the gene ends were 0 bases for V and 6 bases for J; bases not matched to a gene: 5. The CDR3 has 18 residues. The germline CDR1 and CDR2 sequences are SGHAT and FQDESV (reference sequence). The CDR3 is CASSLAPGLAGGSNEQFF. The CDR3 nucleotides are TGTGCCAGCAGCTTAGCGCCGGGACTAGCGGGAGGGTCCAATGAGCAGTTCTTC.

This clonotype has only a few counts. The CDR3 spells CASHIVWGWDNQPQHF. DNA for the CDR3: TGTGCCAGCCACATAGTCTGGGGTTGGGACAATCAGCCCCAGCATTTT. The chain employs TRBV6-1 and TRBJ1-5; D is ambiguous. The CDR3 sequence is 16 residues long. V was clipped by 8 bases and J by 3 bases, with 20 bases between them. Germline CDR1 reads MNHNS; CDR2 reads SASEGT.

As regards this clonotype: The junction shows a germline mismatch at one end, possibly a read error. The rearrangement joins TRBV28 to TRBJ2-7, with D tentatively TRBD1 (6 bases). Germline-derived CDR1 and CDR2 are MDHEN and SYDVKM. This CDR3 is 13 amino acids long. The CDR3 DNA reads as TGTGTCAGCACCGTCCGGGACAAAAACGAGCAGTACTTC. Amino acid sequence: CVSTVRDKNEQYF.

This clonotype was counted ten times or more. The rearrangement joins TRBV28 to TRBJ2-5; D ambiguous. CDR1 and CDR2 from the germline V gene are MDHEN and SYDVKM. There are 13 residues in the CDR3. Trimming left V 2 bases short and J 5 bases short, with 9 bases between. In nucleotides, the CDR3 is TGTGCCAGCAGTTTAATCGGATTGGAGACCCAGTACTTC. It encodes CASSLIGLETQYF.

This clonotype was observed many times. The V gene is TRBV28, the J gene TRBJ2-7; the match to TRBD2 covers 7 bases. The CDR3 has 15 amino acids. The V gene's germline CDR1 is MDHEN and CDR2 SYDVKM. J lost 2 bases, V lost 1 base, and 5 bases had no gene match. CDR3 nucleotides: TGTGCCAGCAGTTTATACGGACTAGTCGCCTACGAGCAGTACTTC. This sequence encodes CASSLYGLVAYEQYF.

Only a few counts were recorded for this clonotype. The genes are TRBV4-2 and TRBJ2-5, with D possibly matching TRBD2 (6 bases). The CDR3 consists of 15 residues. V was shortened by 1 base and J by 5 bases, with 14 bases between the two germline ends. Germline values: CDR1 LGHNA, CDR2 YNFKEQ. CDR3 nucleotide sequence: TGTGCCAGCAGCCAAGCGGGAGACGGGTTGGAGACCCAGTACTTC. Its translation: CASSQAGDGLETQYF.

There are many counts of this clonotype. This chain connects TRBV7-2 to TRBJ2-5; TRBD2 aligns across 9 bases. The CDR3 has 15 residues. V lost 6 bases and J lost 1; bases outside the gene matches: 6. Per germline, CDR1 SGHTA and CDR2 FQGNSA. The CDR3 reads CASSLGTSPQETQYF. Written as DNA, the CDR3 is TGTGCCAGCAGTCTCGGGACTAGCCCCCAAGAGACCCAGTACTTC.

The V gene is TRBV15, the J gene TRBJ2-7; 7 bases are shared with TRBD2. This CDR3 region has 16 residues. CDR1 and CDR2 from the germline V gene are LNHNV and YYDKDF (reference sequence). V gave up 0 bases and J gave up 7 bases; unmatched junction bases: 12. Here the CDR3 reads CATSRDRTSAGGEQYF. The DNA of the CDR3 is TGTGCCACCAGCAGAGATAGAACTAGCGCCGGGGGTGAGCAGTACTTC.